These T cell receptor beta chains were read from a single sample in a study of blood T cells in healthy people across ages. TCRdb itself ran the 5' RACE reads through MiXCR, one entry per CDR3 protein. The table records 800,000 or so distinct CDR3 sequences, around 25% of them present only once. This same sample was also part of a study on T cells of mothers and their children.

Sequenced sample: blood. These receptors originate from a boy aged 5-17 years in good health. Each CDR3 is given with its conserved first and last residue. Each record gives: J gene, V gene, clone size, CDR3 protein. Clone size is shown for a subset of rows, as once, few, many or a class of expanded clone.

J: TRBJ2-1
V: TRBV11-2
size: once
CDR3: CASSTLSAGGYNEQFF

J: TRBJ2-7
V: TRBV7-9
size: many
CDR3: CASSHGQASSYEQYF

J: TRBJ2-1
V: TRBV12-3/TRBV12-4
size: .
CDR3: CASSLGGRGANNEQFF

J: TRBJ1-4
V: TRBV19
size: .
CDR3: CASSPTGSNEKLFF

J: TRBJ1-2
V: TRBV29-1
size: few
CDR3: CSVGRNPVGYGYTF

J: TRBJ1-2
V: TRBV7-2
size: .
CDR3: CASSSGPTYYSYTF

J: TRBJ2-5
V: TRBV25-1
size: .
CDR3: CASSELVGGIGETQYF

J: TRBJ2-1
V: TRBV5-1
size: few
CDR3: CASSPGWGQYNEQFF

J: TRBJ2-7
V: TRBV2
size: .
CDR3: CASSVGREEQYF

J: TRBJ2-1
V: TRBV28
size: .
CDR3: CASSLSGTGVNEQFF

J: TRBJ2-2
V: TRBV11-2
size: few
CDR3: CASSPRWVTGELFF

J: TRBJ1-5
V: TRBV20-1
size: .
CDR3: CSARVTDRKPQHF

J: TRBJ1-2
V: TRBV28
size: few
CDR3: CASSLLTVYGYTF

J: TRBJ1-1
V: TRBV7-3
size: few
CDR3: CASSQEGHLGTEAFF

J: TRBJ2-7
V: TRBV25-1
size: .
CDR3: CASSLTGTPLGKQYF

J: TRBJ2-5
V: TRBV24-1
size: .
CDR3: CATSDWTNGETQYF

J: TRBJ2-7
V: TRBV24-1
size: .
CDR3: CATSDSGQETYEQYF

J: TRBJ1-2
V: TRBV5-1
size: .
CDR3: CASSSWTGQNGYTF

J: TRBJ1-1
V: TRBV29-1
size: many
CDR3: CSAKRQDLNTEAFF

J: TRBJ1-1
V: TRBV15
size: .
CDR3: CATRKGQNTEAFF

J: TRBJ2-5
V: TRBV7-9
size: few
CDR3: CASSPMSGKSQETQYF

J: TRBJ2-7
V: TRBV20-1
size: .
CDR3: CSARDVPGPARKQYF

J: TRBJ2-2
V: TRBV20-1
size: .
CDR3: CSAREGTGNTGELFF

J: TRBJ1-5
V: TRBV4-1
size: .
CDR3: CASSQVWGGGDQPQHF

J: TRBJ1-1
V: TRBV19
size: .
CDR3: CASSMAPPNTEAFF

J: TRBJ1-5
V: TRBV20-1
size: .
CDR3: CSAIERGRGKTGSNQPQHF

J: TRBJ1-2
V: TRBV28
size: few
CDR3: CATTDRGLGYTF

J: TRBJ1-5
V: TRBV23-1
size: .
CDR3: CASSRSGPNDQPQHF

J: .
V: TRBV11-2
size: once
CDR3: CASSTTDRPYEQYF

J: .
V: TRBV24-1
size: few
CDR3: CATSDFGTGGNYEQYF

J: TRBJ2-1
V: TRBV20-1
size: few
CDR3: CSALAGDYNEQFF

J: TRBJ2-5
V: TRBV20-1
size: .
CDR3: CSAPGRRGGRETQYF

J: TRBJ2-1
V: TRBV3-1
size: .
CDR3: CASSQEVVYNEQFF

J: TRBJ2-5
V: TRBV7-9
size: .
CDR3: CASSLFYREGETQYF

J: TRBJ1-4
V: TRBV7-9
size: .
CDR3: CASQRTGGDEKLFF

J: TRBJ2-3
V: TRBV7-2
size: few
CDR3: CASSPPGTATQMTQYF

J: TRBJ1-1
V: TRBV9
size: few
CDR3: CASSVGRTMAEAFF

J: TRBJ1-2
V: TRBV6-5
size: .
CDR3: CASTQDRRSYYGYTF

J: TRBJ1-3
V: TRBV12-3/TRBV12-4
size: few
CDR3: CASSADRRRDTIYF

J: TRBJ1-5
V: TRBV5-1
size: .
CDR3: CASSLATTDRFYSNQPQHF

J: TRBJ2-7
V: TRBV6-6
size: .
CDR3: CASSFAGRKYEQYF